The entry below describes one T cell receptor (beta chain). It has no known antigen specificity. Within one base of it there is no much larger clone, and no base qualities were kept. Taken with the paper, the label for treatment or condition translates to: allogeneic hematopoietic cell transplantation with graft depleted of TCRalphabeta T cells and CD19 B cells. The transplant recipients were children given TCRalphabeta/CD19-depleted allogeneic hematopoietic cell grafts. The germline V gene (reference sequence) specifies MNHEY as CDR1 and SMNVEV as CDR2. For this chain, trimming is 5 bases at the V end and 7 bases at the J end, and the number of junction bases without a gene match is 8. The CDR3 goes from the cysteine to the phenylalanine over 16 residues. Just CDR3 DNA is preserved here, 48 bases in frame from base 1. The sample originates from a study of T-cell reconstitution after alpha-beta-depleted transplantation in children (dated by TCRdb to about 2016). Context from the whole study: The study quantitatively tracked T-cell immune reconstitution after TCRalphabeta/CD19-depleted allogeneic hematopoietic cell transplantation in children using TCR repertoire profiling. The full study reports these points: In some patients, the high TCRbeta diversity seen at day 60 was put down to recipient T cells and intrathymic progenitors that had survived conditioning. Over subsequent months, a decline in hyperexpanded clone frequencies was noted, and after one year, T-cell counts and TCRbeta diversity were mostly ascribed to newly produced T cells. The apparently early alphabetaT-cell count recovery about two months after transplant was reportedly dependent on only several hundred rapidly expanded clones derived from non-depleted graft cells.

Libraries were built with PCR. Sequencing was performed on an Illumina HiSeq 2500. TCR libraries were prepared with molecular barcoding, using unique molecular identifiers to normalize TCRbeta repertoire quantification. Starting from the raw public reads, TCRdb applied fastp trimming at Q25, assembled clones with MiXCR and retained in-frame beta chains. Under each unique CDR3 protein, matching rows form one entry showing the most common genes and DNA. This sample holds some 600,000 distinct CDR3 sequences; 10% to 15% were observed only once. Over 2% of the sample is taken by the ten largest. The sequence derives from a male patient younger than 18 who had a stem cell transplant for acute myeloid leukemia, so the T cells may come from the graft donor. The rearranged segments are TRBV27 and TRBJ1-6; 10 central nucleotides agree with TRBD1. Material: PBMCs, mostly from graft donor cells, obtained 360 days after TCRalphabeta/CD19-depleted stem cell transplant. The nucleotide sequence reads as follows: TGTGCCAGCAGTGTACGACCGGGACAGGGGAATTCACCCCTCCACTTT. This yields the protein CASSVRPGQGNSPLHF.